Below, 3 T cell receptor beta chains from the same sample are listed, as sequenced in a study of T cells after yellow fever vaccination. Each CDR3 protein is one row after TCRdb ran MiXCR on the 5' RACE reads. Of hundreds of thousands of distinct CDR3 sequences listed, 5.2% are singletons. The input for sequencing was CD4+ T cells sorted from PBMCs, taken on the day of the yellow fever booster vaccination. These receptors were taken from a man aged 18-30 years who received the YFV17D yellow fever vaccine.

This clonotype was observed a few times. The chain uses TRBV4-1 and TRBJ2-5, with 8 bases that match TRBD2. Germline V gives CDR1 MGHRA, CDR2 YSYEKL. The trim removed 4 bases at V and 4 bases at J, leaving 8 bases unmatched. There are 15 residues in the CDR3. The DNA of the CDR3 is TGCGCCAGCAGCCTTACCGGGGGGGGGCTAGAGACCCAGTACTTC. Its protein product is CASSLTGGGLETQYF.

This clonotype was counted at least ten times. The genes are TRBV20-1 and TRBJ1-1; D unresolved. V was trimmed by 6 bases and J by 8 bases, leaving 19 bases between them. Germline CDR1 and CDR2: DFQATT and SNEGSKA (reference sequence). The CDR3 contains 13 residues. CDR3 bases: TGCAGTGCCCGCCCCGGACCGACAATCGAAGCTTTCTTT. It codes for CSARPGPTIEAFF.

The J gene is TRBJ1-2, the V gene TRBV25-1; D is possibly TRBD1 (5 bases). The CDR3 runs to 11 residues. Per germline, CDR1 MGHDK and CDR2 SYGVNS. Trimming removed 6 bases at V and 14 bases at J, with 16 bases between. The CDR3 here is CASSQGSRCTF. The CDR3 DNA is TGTGCCAGCAGCCAGGGCTCTAGGTGTACCTTC.